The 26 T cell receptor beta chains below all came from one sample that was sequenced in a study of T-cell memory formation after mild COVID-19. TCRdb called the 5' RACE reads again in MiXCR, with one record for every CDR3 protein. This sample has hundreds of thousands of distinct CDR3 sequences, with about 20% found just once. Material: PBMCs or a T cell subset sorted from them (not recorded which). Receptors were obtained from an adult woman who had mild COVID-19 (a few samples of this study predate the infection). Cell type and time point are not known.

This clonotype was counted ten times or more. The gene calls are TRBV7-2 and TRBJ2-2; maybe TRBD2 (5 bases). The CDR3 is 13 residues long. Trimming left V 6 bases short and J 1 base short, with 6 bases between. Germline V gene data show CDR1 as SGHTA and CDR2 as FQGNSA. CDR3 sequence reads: CASSRENTGELFF. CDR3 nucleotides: TGTGCCAGCAGTCGGGAGAACACCGGGGAGCTGTTTTTT. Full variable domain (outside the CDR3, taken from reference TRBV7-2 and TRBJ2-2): GAGVSQSPSNKVTEKGKDVELRCDPISGHTALYWYRQSLGQGLEFLIYFQGNSAPDKSGLPSDRFSAERTGGSVSTLTIQRTQQEDSAVYLCASSRENTGELFFGEGSRLTVL.

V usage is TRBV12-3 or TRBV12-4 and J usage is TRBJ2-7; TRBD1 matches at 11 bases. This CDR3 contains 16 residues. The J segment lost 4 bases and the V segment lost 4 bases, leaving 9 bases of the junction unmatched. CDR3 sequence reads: CASSSNGQGAPYEQYF. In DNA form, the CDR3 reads TGTGCCAGCAGTTCCAATGGACAGGGGGCCCCTTACGAGCAGTACTTC.

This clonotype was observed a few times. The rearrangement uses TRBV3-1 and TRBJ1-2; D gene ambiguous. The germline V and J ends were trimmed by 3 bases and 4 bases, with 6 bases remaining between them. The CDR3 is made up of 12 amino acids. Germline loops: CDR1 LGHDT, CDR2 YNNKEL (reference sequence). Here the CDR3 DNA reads TGTGCCAGCAGCCAGTCCGGCTATGGCTACACCTTC. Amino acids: CASSQSGYGYTF.

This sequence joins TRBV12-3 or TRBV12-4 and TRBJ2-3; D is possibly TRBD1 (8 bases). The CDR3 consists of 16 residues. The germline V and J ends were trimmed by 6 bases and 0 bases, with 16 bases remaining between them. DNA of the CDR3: TGTGCCAGCAGCTTCACAGGGGGGGCTAGCACAGATACGCAGTATTTT. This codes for CASSFTGGASTDTQYF.

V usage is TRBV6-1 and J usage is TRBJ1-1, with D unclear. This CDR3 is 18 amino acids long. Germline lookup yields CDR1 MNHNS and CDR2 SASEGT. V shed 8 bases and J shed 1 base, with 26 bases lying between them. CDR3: CASPRAWYGENGNTEAFF. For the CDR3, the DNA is TGTGCCAGCCCCCGAGCATGGTACGGGGAGAACGGGAACACTGAAGCTTTCTTT.

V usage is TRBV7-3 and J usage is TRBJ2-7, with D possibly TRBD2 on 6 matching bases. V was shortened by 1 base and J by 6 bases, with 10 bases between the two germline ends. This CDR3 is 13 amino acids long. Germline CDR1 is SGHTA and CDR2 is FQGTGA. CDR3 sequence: CASSLIQGGEQYF. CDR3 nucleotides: TGTGCCAGCAGCTTAATTCAGGGAGGCGAGCAGTACTTC. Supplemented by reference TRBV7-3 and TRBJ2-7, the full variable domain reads GAGVSQTPSNKVTEKGKYVELRCDPISGHTALYWYRQSLGQGPEFLIYFQGTGAADDSGLPNDRFFAVRPEGSVSTLKIQRTERGDSAVYLCASSLIQGGEQYFGPGTRLTVT.

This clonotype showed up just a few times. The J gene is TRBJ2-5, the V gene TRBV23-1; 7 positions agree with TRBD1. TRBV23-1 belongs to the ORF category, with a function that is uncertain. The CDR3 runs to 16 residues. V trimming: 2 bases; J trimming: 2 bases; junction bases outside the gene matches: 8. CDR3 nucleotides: TGCGCCAGCAGTCAACGGGACAGAGAAGTACAAGAGACCCAGTACTTC. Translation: CASSQRDREVQETQYF.

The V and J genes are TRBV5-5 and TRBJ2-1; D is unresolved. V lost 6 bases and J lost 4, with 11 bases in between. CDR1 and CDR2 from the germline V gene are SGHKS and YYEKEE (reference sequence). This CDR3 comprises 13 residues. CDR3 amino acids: CASTPFRYNEQFF. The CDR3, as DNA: TGTGCCAGCACCCCATTCCGATACAATGAGCAGTTCTTC.

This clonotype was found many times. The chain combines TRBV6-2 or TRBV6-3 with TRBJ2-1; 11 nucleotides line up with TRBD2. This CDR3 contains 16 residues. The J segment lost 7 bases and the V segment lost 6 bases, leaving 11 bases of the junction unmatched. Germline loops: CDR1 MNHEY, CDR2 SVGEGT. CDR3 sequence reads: CASSRLPTSGRNEQFF. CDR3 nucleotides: TGTGCCAGCAGCCGACTCCCCACTAGCGGGAGAAATGAGCAGTTCTTC.

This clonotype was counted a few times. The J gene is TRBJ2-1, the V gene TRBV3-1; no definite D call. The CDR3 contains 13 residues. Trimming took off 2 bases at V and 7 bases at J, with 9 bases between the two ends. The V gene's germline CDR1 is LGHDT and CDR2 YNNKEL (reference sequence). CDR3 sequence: CASSQQLGNEQFF. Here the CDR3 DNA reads TGTGCCAGCAGCCAACAGCTCGGAAATGAGCAGTTCTTC.

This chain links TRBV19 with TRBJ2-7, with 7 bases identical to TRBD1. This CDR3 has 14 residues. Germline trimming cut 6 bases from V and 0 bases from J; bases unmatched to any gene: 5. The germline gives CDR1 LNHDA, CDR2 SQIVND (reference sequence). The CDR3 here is CASSESGGSYEQYF. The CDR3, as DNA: TGTGCCAGTAGCGAGTCAGGGGGCTCCTACGAGCAGTACTTC.

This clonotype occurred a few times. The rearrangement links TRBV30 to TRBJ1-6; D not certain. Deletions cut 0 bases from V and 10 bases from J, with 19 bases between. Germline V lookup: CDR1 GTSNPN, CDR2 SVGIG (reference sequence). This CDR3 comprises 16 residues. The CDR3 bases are TGTGCCTGGAGTGTAGGATCATCGGGGTTTGACTCACCCCTCCACTTT. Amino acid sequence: CAWSVGSSGFDSPLHF.

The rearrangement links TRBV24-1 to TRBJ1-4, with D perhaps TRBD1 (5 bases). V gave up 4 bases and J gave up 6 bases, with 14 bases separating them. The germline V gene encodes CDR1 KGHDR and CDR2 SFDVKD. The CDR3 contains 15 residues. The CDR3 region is CATSDGHRRDEKLFF. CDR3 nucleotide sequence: TGTGCCACCAGTGACGGACACCGAAGAGATGAAAAACTGTTTTTT.

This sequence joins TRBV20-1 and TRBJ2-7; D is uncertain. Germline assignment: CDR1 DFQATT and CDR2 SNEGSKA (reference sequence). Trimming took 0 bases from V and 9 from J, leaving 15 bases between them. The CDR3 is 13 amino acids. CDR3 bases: TGCAGTGCTAGAGATGGGCAGGTGTCCGCGCAGTACTTC. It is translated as CSARDGQVSAQYF.

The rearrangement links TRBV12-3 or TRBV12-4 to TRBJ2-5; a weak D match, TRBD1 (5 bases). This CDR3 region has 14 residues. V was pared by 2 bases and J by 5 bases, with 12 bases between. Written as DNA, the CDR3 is TGTGCCAGCAGTTTAACCCAGGGCAGGGAGACCCAGTACTTC. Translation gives CASSLTQGRETQYF.

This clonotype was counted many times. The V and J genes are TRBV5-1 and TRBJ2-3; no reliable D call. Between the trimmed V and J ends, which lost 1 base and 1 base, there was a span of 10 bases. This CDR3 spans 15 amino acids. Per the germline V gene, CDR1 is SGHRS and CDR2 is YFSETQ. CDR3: CASSLSGVGTDTQYF. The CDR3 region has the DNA TGCGCCAGCAGCTTGTCAGGAGTGGGCACAGATACGCAGTATTTT.

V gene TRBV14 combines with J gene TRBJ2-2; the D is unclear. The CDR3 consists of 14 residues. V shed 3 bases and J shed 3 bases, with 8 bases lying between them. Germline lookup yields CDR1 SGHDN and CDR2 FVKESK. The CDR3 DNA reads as TGTGCCAGCAGCCATACACCGCACACCGGGGAGCTGTTTTTT. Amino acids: CASSHTPHTGELFF.

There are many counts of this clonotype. The CDR3, as DNA: TGTGCCAGCAGCTTCGGACTGGCAGATACGCAGTATTTT. Protein: CASSFGLADTQYF. The chain links TRBV7-3 to TRBJ2-3, with D perhaps TRBD2 (5 bases). V shed 3 bases and J shed 4 bases, with 8 bases lying between them. Germline V gives CDR1 SGHTA, CDR2 FQGTGA. The CDR3 runs 13 residues.

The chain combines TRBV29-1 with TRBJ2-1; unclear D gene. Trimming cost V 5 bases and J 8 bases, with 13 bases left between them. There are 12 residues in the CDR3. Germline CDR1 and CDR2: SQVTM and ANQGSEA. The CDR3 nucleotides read TGCAGCGTTAGGGCGCGCCCCTATGAGCAGTTCTTC. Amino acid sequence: CSVRARPYEQFF.

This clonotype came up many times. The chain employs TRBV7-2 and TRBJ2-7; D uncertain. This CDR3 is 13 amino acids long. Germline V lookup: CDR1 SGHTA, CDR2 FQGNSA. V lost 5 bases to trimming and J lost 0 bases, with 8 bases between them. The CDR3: CASSPRSSYEQYF. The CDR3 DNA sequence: TGTGCCAGCAGCCCCAGGAGCTCCTACGAGCAGTACTTC.

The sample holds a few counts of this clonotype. The CDR3 loop reads CASSFMGQGLSDTQYF. The CDR3 DNA reads as TGTGCCAGCAGTTTCATGGGACAGGGGCTGTCAGATACGCAGTATTTT. The gene calls are TRBV6-5 and TRBJ2-3; the match to TRBD1 covers 10 bases. The CDR3 runs 16 residues. In germline, CDR1 is MNHEY, CDR2 SVGAGI. The V and J ends lost 4 bases and 4 bases, in that order; junction bases with no gene match: 8.

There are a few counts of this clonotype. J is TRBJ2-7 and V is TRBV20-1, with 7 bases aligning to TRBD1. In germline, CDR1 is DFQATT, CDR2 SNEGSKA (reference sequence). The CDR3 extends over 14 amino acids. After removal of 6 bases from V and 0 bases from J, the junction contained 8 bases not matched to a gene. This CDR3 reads CSAPRGQDSYEQYF. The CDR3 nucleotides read TGCAGTGCGCCCCGCGGACAGGACTCCTACGAGCAGTACTTC.

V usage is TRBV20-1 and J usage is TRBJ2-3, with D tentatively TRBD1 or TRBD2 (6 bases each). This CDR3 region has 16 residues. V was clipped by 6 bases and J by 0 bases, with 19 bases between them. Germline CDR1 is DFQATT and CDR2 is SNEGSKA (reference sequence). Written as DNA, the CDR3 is TGCAGTGCCCGCCGCTGGGGGGCCCCTAGCACAGATACGCAGTATTTT. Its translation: CSARRWGAPSTDTQYF.

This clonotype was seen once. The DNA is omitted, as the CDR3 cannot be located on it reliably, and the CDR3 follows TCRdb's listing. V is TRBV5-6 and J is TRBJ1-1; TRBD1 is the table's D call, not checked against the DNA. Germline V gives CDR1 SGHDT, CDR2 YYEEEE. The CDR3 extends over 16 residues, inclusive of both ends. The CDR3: CASSFSSWGQGIVIRF.

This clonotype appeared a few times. CDR3 loop: CATRGPKNTEAFF. As DNA, the CDR3 is TGTGCCACCCGGGGGCCTAAGAACACTGAAGCTTTCTTT. This chain uses TRBV24-1 with TRBJ1-1, with D perhaps TRBD1 (6 bases). CDR1 KGHDR and CDR2 SFDVKD come from the germline V gene. The ends were cut back, 9 bases at V and 1 base at J, with 11 bases in the middle. The CDR3 contains 13 residues.

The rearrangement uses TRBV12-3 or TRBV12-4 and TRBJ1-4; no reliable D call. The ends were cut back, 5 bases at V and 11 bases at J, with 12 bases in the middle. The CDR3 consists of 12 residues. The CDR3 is CASSHGRRKLFF. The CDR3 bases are TGTGCCAGCAGTCATGGACGGCGGAAACTGTTTTTT.